Given below is one T cell receptor beta chain in context. At one end the junction does not follow the germline gene, possibly because of a read error. Under the authors' procedure: Estimation of nucleated cell counts relied on the amplification of reference gene primers. The data were produced by immunoSEQ multiplex PCR, yet TCRdb's version contains in-frame clones alone and is incomplete. Clone size and V and J calls were adopted from that table, with D and trimming inferred from the DNA. Of around 40,000 clones in the sample, around 96% are singletons; the top ten hold approximately 3.7%. The data originate from a study of blood T cell repertoires in COVID-19. The specimen sequenced was peripheral blood. This receptor was identified in a human donor with active COVID-19. The donor label of this sample is uncertain.

DNA of the CDR3: TGCGCCAGCAGCGAAGAGGAAGGAGTAGGGGGCGAGTTTTTTTATGATGGCTACACCTTC. Protein: CASSEEEGVGGEFFYDGYTF. The chain has TRBV4-1 and TRBJ1-2; 7 nucleotides match TRBD1. The CDR3 is 20 residues long. Germline CDR1 reads MGHRA; CDR2 reads YSYEKL.